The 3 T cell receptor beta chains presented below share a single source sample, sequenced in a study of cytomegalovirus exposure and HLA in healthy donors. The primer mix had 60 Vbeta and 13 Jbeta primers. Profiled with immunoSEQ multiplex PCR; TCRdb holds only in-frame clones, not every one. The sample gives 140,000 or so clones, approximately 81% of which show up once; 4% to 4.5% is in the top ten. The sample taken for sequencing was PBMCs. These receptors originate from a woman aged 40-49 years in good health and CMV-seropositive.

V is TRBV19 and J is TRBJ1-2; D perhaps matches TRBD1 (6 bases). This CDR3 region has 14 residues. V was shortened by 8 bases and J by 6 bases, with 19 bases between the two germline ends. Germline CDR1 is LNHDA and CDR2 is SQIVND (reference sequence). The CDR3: CASGNRVREDGYTF. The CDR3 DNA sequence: TGTGCCAGTGGGAACAGGGTTCGCGAAGATGGCTACACCTTC.

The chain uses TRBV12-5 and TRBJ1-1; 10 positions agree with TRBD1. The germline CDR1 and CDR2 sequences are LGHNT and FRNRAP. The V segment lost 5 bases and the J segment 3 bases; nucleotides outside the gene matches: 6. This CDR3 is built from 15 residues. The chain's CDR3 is CASGPPGQGYTEAFF. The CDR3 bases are TGTGCTAGTGGTCCGCCGGGACAGGGGTACACTGAAGCTTTCTTT.

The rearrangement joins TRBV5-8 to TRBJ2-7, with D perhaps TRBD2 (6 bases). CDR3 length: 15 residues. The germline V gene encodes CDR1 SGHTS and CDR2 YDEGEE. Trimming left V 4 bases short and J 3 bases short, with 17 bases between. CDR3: CASSRAGTSHYEQYF. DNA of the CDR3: TGTGCCAGCAGCCGAGCCGGGACTTCCCACTACGAGCAGTACTTC.